This T cell receptor (beta chain) appears in the sequencing data of a study of blood T cell repertoires in COVID-19. Study summary: Material from acute and convalescent COVID-19 was sourced from the United States, Italy and Spain. Nucleic acid was either cDNA or gDNA, and it came from T cells, B-cell-depleted T cells, or PBMCs.

Per the original methods: Amplification with reference gene primers provided the estimates of nucleated cell counts. Method: immunoSEQ multiplex PCR; TCRdb's copy keeps in-frame clones and lacks some. That table furnishes V, J and clone size, whereas the DNA furnished D and trimming. The sample has some 76,000 clones; more than 80% are singletons. This clone has a handful of counts. Sequenced: peripheral blood. The receptor's source is a woman aged 60-75 years with acute or convalescent COVID-19.

The CDR3, as DNA: TGTGCCAGCAGCGTAGGAAATACAGGGGGCGGCGATGAGCAGTTCTTC. Translating it yields CASSVGNTGGGDEQFF. This chain links TRBV9 with TRBJ2-1; the match to TRBD1 covers 9 bases. V dropped 0 bases and J dropped 8; count of bases not matched to a gene: 9. Germline CDR1 is SGDLS and CDR2 is YYNGEE. The CDR3 runs 16 residues.